These 2 T cell receptor beta chains originate from one sample sequenced in a study of Tregs in tolerant kidney transplant recipients. The table came from immunoSEQ multiplex PCR; TCRdb's copy has only in-frame clones and leaves some out. The sample shows around 48,000 clones, and 0.7% to 0.95% sits with its ten largest clones. The sample in question was CD4+ T cells from blood, obtained before the transplant. The receptors come from a human donor who received a combined kidney and bone marrow transplant.

Comments on this clone: The read comes to an end 3 residues before the CDR3 does, leaving the germline J gene to fill in the end. The rearrangement links TRBV7-3 to TRBJ2-3; 8 bases agree with TRBD1. The CDR3 is made up of 15 amino acids. Germline V gene lookup returns CDR1 SGHTA and CDR2 FQGTGA. V lost 2 bases and J lost 2; bases outside the gene matches: 3. The CDR3 DNA, read in part, is TGTGCCAGCAGCTTAGGGACAGGCCCCACAGATACG. Translating it yields CASSLGTGPTDT. The complete CDR3 reads CASSLGTGPTDTQYF.

Comment on this clone: The read halts 3 residues ahead of the CDR3 end, with the missing end drawn from the germline J gene. The V and J genes are TRBV7-2 and TRBJ2-7; D is perhaps TRBD2 (5 bases). This CDR3 is built from 15 residues. V was clipped by 2 bases and J by 2 bases, with 13 bases between them. Germline values: CDR1 SGHTA, CDR2 FQGNSA. CDR3 loop: CASSLISSGTYEQYF. Partial CDR3 DNA: TGTGCCAGCAGCTTAATTTCCAGCGGTACCTACGAG.